This passage covers 21 T cell receptor beta chains from one sample sequenced in a study of memory CD4+ T cells and cytomegalovirus serostatus. Single viable CD3+CD4+CD8-CD45RO+ cells were sorted as the memory CD4+ T cells. Only in-frame clones appear in the TCRdb table, and some are missing; sequencing was by immunoSEQ multiplex PCR. The sample has over 75,000 clones, about four fifths seen once. Sequencing was carried out using memory CD4+ T cells from blood. These TCRs come from an adult in good health and CMV-seropositive.

The chain links TRBV5-1 to TRBJ2-5, with D tentatively TRBD2 (5 bases). This CDR3 has 16 residues. Deletions cut 4 bases from V and 2 bases from J, with 18 bases between. In germline, CDR1 is SGHRS, CDR2 YFSETQ. The CDR3 protein is CASSLGLRPGQETQYF. The CDR3 DNA reads TGCGCCAGCAGCCTCGGACTCCGCCCGGGGCAAGAGACCCAGTACTTC. Drawing the rest from reference TRBV5-1 and TRBJ2-5, the complete variable domain is KAGVTQTPRYLIKTRGQQVTLSCSPISGHRSVSWYQQTPGQGLQFLFEYFSETQRNKGNFPGRFSGRQFSNSRSEMNVSTLELGDSALYLCASSLGLRPGQETQYFGPGTRLLVL.

This clone occurred once. This chain links TRBV27 with TRBJ2-3, with 8 bases identical to TRBD2. The CDR3 extends over 16 amino acids. V gave up 7 bases and J gave up 3 bases; unmatched junction bases: 12. Germline V gene data show CDR1 as MNHEY and CDR2 as SMNVEV (reference sequence). CDR3 bases: TGTGCCAGCACACAAATAACCGGGACTAGGACAGATACGCAGTATTTT. Its protein is CASTQITGTRTDTQYF.

V gene TRBV5-6 combines with J gene TRBJ1-4; 7 nucleotides match TRBD1. Losses at the gene ends were 4 bases for V and 7 bases for J; bases not matched to a gene: 4. The CDR3 consists of 13 residues. The germline V gene encodes CDR1 SGHDT and CDR2 YYEEEE. The CDR3 sequence is CASSLKGAEKLFF. The CDR3 coding sequence is TGTGCCAGCAGCCTGAAGGGGGCTGAAAAACTGTTTTTT.

The chain joins TRBV7-3 to TRBJ2-1, with no clear D. The CDR3 is 13 residues long. Germline-derived CDR1 and CDR2 are SGHTA and FQGTGA. V was cut by 1 base and J by 8 bases, with 9 bases left in between. The CDR3 nucleotides are TGTGCCAGCAGCTTAAACTCTGCCCATGAGCAGTTCTTC. The encoded protein is CASSLNSAHEQFF.

This chain connects TRBV30 to TRBJ2-7, with 9 positions matching TRBD1. The J segment lost 2 bases and the V segment lost 2 bases, leaving 10 bases of the junction unmatched. Germline V gene lookup returns CDR1 GTSNPN and CDR2 SVGIG (reference sequence). This CDR3 contains 16 residues. The CDR3: CAWSQDPTGGPYEQYF. As DNA, the CDR3 is TGTGCCTGGAGTCAAGACCCGACAGGGGGACCCTACGAGCAGTACTTC.

The chain couples TRBV5-5 to TRBJ1-5; the D is unclear. Germline lookup yields CDR1 SGHKS and CDR2 YYEKEE (reference sequence). Trimming cost V 0 bases and J 4 bases, with 5 bases left between them. The CDR3 is made up of 13 amino acids. This CDR3 is CASSLVVNQPQHF. The CDR3 nucleotides are TGTGCCAGCAGCTTGGTTGTAAATCAGCCCCAGCATTTT.

V gene TRBV27 combines with J gene TRBJ1-1, with 7 bases aligning to TRBD1. With 1 base clipped from V and 1 base from J, the junction kept 21 bases outside the gene matches. CDR3 length: 21 amino acids. CDR1 MNHEY and CDR2 SMNVEV come from the germline V gene (reference sequence). The CDR3 loop is CASSLYRRGTAHWAGNTEAFF. The CDR3 DNA follows: TGTGCCAGCAGTTTATACCGTCGGGGGACAGCTCATTGGGCGGGGAACACTGAAGCTTTCTTT.

There are a few counts of this clone. The rearrangement uses TRBV2 and TRBJ1-2; maybe TRBD1 (6 bases). The CDR3 runs 15 residues. Trimming removed 5 bases from V and 6 bases from J, with 19 bases in between. Germline values: CDR1 SNHLY, CDR2 FYNNEI. The CDR3 reads CASSKTGLPYHGYTF. CDR3 DNA: TGTGCCAGCAGTAAAACAGGGCTCCCCTATCATGGCTACACCTTC.

The chain links TRBV7-3 to TRBJ2-1; D gene unclear. Trimming shortened V by 2 bases and J by 2 bases, and 7 bases separated the two germline ends. Germline CDR1 reads SGHTA; CDR2 reads FQGTGA. This CDR3 region has 14 residues. Here the CDR3 reads CASSLGDPYNEQFF. The CDR3 DNA reads TGTGCCAGCAGCTTAGGCGACCCCTACAATGAGCAGTTCTTC.

This sequence joins TRBV2 and TRBJ2-1; no firm D call. The CDR3 is 12 amino acids. V lost 8 bases and J 9 bases, leaving 14 bases between the germline ends. CDR1 and CDR2 from the germline V gene are SNHLY and FYNNEI. Here the CDR3 DNA reads TGTGCCAGCGGATCAACGTGGGGTGAGCAGTTCTTC. Its protein product is CASGSTWGEQFF.

The gene calls are TRBV7-9 and TRBJ2-2, with unresolved D. V lost 2 bases, J lost 0 bases, and 10 bases lay in between. Germline loops: CDR1 SEHNR, CDR2 FQNEAQ (reference sequence). This CDR3 has 16 amino acids. CDR3 coding DNA: TGTGCCAGCAGCTTAAGCGCGGCGGCGAACACCGGGGAGCTGTTTTTT. Amino acid sequence: CASSLSAAANTGELFF.

J is TRBJ2-3 and V is TRBV9, with TRBD2 identical over 10 bases. In germline, CDR1 is SGDLS, CDR2 YYNGEE. Trimming at V came to 3 bases and at J to 4 bases, leaving 5 bases not matched to a gene. This CDR3 contains 15 residues. The CDR3 protein is CASSEREGQADTQYF. DNA of the CDR3: TGTGCCAGCAGCGAGCGGGAGGGCCAGGCAGATACGCAGTATTTT.

Only one count was recorded for this clone. The V gene is TRBV5-1, the J gene TRBJ1-5; 11 bases agree with TRBD1. Germline trimming cut 3 bases from V and 5 bases from J; bases unmatched to any gene: 1. The CDR3 runs 14 residues. Germline CDR1 is SGHRS and CDR2 is YFSETQ. CDR3 bases: TGCGCCAGCAGCTCGGGACAGGGGGATCAGCCCCAGCATTTT. Translation gives CASSSGQGDQPQHF.

The chain recombines TRBV7-8 with TRBJ2-5; D ambiguous. V lost 0 bases and J 2 bases, leaving 7 bases between the germline ends. The length of the CDR3 is 14 residues. Per germline, CDR1 SGHVS and CDR2 FQNEAQ. CDR3 DNA sequence: TGTGCCAGCAGCTTAGCAGTACAGCAAGAGACCCAGTACTTC. Protein sequence: CASSLAVQQETQYF. The full variable domain, with the rest looked up from reference TRBV7-8 and TRBJ2-5, is GAGVSQSPRYKVAKRGQDVALRCDPISGHVSLFWYQQALGQGPEFLTYFQNEAQLDKSGLPSDRFFAERPEGSVSTLKIQRTQQEDSAVYLCASSLAVQQETQYFGPGTRLLVL.

The rearrangement links TRBV27 to TRBJ2-7; D is tentatively TRBD1 or TRBD2 (5 bases each). The CDR3 is 16 residues long. Germline V gene data show CDR1 as MNHEY and CDR2 as SMNVEV (reference sequence). Trimming took off 4 bases at V and 3 bases at J, with 19 bases between the two ends. Here the CDR3 reads CASSSRATRGIYEQYF. In DNA, the CDR3 is TGTGCCAGCAGTTCACGGGCAACGAGGGGAATCTACGAGCAGTACTTC.

CDR3 coding DNA: TGTGCCAGCAGCTCCCACATAGATGAGCAGTTCTTC. Amino acids: CASSSHIDEQFF. This rearrangement joins TRBV7-2 to TRBJ2-1; D is uncertain. Per the germline V gene, CDR1 is SGHTA and CDR2 is FQGNSA. CDR3 size: 12 residues. Between the trimmed V and J ends, which lost 4 bases and 8 bases, there was a span of 9 bases.

V is TRBV5-4 and J is TRBJ2-7, with D unclear. In germline, CDR1 is SGHNT, CDR2 YYREEE (reference sequence). V was trimmed by 5 bases and J by 4 bases, leaving 10 bases between them. The CDR3 has 12 residues. In nucleotides, the CDR3 is TGTGCCAGCAGTAAACAGAGTTACGAGCAGTACTTC. This codes for CASSKQSYEQYF.

The chain joins TRBV7-9 to TRBJ1-2; 7 nucleotides match TRBD1. The germline V gene encodes CDR1 SEHNR and CDR2 FQNEAQ (reference sequence). This CDR3 contains 13 residues. V lost 3 bases and J lost 7; bases outside the gene matches: 5. CDR3 sequence reads: CASSFDRDGGYTF. CDR3 sequence (DNA): TGTGCCAGCAGCTTCGACAGGGACGGTGGCTACACCTTC. The full variable domain, its missing parts supplied by reference TRBV7-9 and TRBJ1-2, is DTGVSQNPRHKITKRGQNVTFRCDPISEHNRLYWYRQTLGQGPEFLTYFQNEAQLEKSRLLSDRFSAERPKGSFSTLEIQRTEQGDSAMYLCASSFDRDGGYTFGSGTRLTVV.

This clone was seen a few times. This rearrangement joins TRBV5-1 to TRBJ2-3; D is possibly TRBD2 (7 bases). The CDR3 is made up of 14 amino acids. In germline, CDR1 is SGHRS, CDR2 YFSETQ. V dropped 4 bases and J dropped 4 bases, with 13 bases sitting between them. This CDR3 is CASSPRGGADTQYF. The CDR3 DNA reads TGCGCCAGCAGCCCGAGGGGGGGGGCAGATACGCAGTATTTT.

J is TRBJ1-2 and V is TRBV5-1, with a tentative D call TRBD1 (5 bases). Trimming stripped 0 bases from V and 6 bases from J, with 12 bases between. The CDR3 totals 14 residues. Germline assignment: CDR1 SGHRS and CDR2 YFSETQ. DNA of the CDR3: TGCGCCAGCAGCTTGGAGGGCAGGGAGAATGGCTACACCTTC. This translates into CASSLEGRENGYTF. Complete variable domain (other parts from reference TRBV5-1 and TRBJ1-2): KAGVTQTPRYLIKTRGQQVTLSCSPISGHRSVSWYQQTPGQGLQFLFEYFSETQRNKGNFPGRFSGRQFSNSRSEMNVSTLELGDSALYLCASSLEGRENGYTFGSGTRLTVV.

This rearrangement joins TRBV2 to TRBJ2-5; D is perhaps TRBD2 (5 bases). The CDR3 extends over 14 amino acids. Trimming pared 7 bases from V and 5 bases from J, leaving 17 bases between. The germline V gene has CDR1 SNHLY and CDR2 FYNNEI. The chain's CDR3 is CASMVGVVGETQYF. As DNA, the CDR3 is TGTGCCAGCATGGTCGGGGTCGTGGGGGAGACCCAGTACTTC.